This TCR beta chain originates from a study of T cell responses to AZD1222 COVID-19 vaccine. Study-wide findings and caveats: An increase in Spike-specific TCR breadth and depth was observed after two AZD1222 doses. Spike-wide vaccine-associated CD4 TCRs dominated at 160-218 and 743-854. Repertoires were obtained only post-peak T cell response.

CDR1 is MNHEY and CDR2 is SVGEGT in the germline V gene. CDR3 size: 16 residues. The V segment lost 0 bases and the J segment 4 bases; nucleotides outside the gene matches: 2. Here immunoSEQ multiplex PCR was the method, and the copy in TCRdb shows in-frame clones only, minus some. The sample lists approximately 190,000 clones; more than 80% were seen once. To note about this clone: Antigen: not known.

The sequence was collected from an adult who received the MenACWY meningococcal vaccine as a control. The chain has TRBV6-2 or TRBV6-3 and TRBJ2-2; 10 positions agree with TRBD2. The starting material was peripheral blood, obtained 28 days after the second dose of the MenACWY control vaccine. DNA of the CDR3: TGTGCCAGCAGTTACTCTACTAGCGGGATCACCGGGGAGCTGTTTTTT. Protein sequence: CASSYSTSGITGELFF.